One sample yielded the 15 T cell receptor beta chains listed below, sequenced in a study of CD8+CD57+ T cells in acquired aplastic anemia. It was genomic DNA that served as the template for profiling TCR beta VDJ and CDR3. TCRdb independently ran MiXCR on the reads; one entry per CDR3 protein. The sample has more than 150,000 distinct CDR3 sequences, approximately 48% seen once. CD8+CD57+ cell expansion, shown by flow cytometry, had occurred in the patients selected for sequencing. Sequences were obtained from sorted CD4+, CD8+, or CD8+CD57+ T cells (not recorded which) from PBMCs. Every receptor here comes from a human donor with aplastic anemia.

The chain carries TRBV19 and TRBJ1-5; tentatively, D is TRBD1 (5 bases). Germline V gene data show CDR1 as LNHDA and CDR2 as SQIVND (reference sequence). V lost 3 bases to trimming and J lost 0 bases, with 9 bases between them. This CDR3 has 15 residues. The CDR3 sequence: CASSISGGSNQPQHF. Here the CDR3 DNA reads TGTGCCAGTAGTATTTCTGGGGGTAGCAATCAGCCCCAGCATTTT.

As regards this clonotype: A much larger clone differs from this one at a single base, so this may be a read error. CDR3 nucleotides: TGCAGTGCTAGTTTAGGAAGTTGGACCGGGGAGCTGCTTTTT. Translated: CSASLGSWTGELLF. This chain links TRBV20-1 with TRBJ2-2, with D possibly TRBD2 on 5 matching bases. The CDR3 is made up of 14 amino acids. Germline lookup yields CDR1 DFQATT and CDR2 SNEGSKA (reference sequence).

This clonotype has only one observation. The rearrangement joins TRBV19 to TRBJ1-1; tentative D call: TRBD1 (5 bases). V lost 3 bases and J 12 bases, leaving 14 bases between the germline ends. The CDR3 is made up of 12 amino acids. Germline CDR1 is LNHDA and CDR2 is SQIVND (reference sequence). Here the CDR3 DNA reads TGTGCCAGTAGTATCCTAGGCAGGGTTACTTTCTTT. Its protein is CASSILGRVTFF.

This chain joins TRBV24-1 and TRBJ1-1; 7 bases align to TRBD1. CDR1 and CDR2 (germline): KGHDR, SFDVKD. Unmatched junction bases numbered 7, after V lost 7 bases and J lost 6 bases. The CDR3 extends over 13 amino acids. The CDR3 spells CATSLTGASEAFF. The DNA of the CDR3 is TGTGCCACCAGCTTAACAGGGGCTTCTGAAGCTTTCTTT.

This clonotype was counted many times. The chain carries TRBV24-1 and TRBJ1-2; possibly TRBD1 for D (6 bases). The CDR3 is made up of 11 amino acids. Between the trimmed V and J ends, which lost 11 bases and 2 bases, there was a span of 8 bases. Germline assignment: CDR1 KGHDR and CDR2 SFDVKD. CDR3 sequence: CAIGQNYGYTF. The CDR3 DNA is TGTGCCATCGGACAGAACTATGGCTACACCTTC.

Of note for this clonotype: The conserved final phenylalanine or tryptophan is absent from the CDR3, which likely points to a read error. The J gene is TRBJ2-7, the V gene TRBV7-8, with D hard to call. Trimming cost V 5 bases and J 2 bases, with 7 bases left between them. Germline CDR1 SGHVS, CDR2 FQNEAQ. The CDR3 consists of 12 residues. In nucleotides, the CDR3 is TGTGCCAGCAGCGCCGATGCCTACGAGCAGTACTCC. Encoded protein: CASSADAYEQYS.

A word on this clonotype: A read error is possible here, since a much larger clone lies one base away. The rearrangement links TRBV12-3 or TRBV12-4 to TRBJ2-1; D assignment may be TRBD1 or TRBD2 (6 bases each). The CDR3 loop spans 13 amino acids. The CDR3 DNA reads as TGTGCCAGCAGTTTAGCAGGGGGGTCCGAGCGGTTCTTC. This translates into CASSLAGGSERFF.

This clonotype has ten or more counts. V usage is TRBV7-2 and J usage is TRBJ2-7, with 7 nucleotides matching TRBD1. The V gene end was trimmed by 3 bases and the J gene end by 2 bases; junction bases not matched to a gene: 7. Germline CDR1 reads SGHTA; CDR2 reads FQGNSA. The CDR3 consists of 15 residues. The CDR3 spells CASSFSGQGAYEQYF. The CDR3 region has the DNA TGTGCCAGCAGCTTTAGTGGGCAGGGGGCCTACGAGCAGTACTTC.

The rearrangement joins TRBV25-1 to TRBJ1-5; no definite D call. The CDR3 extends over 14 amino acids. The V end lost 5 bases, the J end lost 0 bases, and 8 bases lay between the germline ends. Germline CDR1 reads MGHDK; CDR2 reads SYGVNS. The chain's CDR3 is CASSRSYSNQPQHF. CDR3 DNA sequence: TGTGCCAGCAGTCGAAGTTATAGCAATCAGCCCCAGCATTTT. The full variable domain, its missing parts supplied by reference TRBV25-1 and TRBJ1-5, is EADIYQTPRYLVIGTGKKITLECSQTMGHDKMYWYQQDPGMELHLIHYSYGVNSTEKGDLSSESTVSRIRTEHFPLTLESARPSHTSQYLCASSRSYSNQPQHFGDGTRLSIL.

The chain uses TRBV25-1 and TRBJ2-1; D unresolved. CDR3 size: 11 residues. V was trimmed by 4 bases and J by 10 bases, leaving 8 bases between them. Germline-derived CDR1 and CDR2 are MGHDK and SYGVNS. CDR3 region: CASSVRWEQFF. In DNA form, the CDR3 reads TGTGCCAGCAGTGTCCGTTGGGAGCAGTTCTTC.

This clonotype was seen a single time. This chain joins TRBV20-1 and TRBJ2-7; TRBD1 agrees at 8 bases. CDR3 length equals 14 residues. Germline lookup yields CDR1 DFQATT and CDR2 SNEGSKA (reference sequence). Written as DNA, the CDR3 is TGCAGCGCAAAAGGACAGGGTACCTTCTACGAGCAGTACTTC. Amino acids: CSAKGQGTFYEQYF.

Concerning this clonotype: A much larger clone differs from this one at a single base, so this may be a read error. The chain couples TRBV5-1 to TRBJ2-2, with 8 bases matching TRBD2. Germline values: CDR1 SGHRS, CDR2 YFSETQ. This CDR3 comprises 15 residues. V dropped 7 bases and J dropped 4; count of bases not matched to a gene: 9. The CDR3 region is CASRPGGTSTGELFF. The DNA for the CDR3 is TGCGCCAGCCGCCCGGGAGGGACGAGCACCGGGGAGCTGTTTTTT. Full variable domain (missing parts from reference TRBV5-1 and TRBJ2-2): KAGVTQTPRYLIKTRGQQVTLSCSPISGHRSVSWYQQTPGQGLQFLFEYFSETQRNKGNFPGRFSGRQFSNSRSEMNVSTLELGDSALYLCASRPGGTSTGELFFGEGSRLTVL.

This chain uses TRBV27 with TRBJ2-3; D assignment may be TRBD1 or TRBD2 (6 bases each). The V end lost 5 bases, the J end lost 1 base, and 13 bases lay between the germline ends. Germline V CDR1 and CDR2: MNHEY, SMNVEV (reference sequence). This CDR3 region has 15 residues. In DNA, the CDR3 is TGTGCCAGCAGTGGACGGGGGCGGGGCACAGATACGCAGTATTTT. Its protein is CASSGRGRGTDTQYF.

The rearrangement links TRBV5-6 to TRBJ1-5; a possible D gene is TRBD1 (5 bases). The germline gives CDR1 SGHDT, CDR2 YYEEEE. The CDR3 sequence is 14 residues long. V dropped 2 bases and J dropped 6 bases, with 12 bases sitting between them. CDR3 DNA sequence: TGTGCCAGCAGCTTTTGGGGGGGGGGTCAGCCCCAGCATTTT. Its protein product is CASSFWGGGQPQHF.

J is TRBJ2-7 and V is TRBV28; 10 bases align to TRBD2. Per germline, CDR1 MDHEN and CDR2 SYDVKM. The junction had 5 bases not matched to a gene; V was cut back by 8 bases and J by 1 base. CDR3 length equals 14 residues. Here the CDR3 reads CASRLAGPSYEQYF. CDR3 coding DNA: TGTGCCAGCCGACTAGCGGGTCCGTCCTACGAGCAGTACTTC.